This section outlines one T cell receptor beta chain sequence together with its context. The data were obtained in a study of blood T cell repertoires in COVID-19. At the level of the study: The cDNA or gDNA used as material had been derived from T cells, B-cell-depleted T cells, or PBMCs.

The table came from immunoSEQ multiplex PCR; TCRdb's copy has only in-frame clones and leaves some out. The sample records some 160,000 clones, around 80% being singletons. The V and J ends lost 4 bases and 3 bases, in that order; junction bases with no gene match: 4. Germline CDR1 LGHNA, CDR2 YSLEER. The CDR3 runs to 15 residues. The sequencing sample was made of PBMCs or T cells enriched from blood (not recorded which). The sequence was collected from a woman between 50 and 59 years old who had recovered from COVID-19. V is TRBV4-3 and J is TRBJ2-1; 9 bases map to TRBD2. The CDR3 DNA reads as TGCGCCAGCAGCCTTAGCGGGGGAGGCTACAATGAGCAGTTCTTC. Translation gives CASSLSGGGYNEQFF.